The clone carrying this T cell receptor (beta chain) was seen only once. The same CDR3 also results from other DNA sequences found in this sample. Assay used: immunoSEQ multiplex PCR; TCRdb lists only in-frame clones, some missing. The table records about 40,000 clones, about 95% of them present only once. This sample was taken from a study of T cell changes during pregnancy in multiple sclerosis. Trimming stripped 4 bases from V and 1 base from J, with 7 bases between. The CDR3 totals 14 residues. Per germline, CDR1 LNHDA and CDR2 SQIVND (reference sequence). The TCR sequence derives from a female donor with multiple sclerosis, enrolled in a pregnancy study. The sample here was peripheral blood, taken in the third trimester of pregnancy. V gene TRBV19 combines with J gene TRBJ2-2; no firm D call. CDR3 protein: CASSTSVNTGELFF. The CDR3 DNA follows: TGTGCCAGTAGTACGTCAGTGAACACCGGGGAGCTGTTTTTT.